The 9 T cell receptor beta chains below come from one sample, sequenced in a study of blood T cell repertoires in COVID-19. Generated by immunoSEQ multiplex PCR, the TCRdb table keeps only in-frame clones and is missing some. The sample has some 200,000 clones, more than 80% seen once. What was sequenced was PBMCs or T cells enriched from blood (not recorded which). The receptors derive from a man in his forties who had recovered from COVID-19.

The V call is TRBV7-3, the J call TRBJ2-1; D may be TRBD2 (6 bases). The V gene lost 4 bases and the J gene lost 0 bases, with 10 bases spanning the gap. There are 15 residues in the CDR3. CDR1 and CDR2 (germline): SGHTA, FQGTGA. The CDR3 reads CASSSQTSSYNEQFF. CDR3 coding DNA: TGTGCCAGCAGCTCACAGACTAGCTCCTACAATGAGCAGTTCTTC.

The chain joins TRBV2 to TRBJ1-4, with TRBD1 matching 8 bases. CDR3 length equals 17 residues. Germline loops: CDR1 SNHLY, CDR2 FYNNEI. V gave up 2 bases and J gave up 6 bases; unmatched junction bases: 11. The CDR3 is CASSESRDRFTYEKLFF. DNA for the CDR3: TGTGCCAGCAGTGAATCGCGGGACAGGTTTACTTATGAAAAACTGTTTTTT.

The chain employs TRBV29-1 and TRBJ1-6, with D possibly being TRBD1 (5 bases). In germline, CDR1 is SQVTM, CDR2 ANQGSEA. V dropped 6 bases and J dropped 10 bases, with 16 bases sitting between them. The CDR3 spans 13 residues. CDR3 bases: TGCAGCGTGGAAACCTTCCAGGGCTCACCCCTCCACTTT. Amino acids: CSVETFQGSPLHF.

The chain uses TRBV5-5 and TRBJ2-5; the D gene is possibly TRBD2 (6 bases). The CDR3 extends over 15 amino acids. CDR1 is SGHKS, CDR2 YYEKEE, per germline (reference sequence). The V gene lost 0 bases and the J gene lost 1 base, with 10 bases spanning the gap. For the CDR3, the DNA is TGTGCCAGCAGCTTGGGTCCTAGCGCCCAAGAGACCCAGTACTTC. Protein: CASSLGPSAQETQYF.

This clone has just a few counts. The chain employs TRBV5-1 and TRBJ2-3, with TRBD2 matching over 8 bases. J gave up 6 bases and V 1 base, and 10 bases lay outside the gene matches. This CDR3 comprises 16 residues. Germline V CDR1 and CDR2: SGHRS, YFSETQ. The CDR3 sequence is CASSLSPGLGGDTQYF. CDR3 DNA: TGCGCCAGCAGCTTGTCCCCGGGACTAGGGGGGGATACGCAGTATTTT.

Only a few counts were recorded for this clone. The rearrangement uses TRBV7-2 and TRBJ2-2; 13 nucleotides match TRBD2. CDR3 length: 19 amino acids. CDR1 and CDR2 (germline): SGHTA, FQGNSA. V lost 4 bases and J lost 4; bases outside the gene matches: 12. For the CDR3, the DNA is TGTGCCAGCAGCTCACTCAGGGGACTAGCGGGAACGGGCACCGGGGAGCTGTTTTTT. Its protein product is CASSSLRGLAGTGTGELFF.

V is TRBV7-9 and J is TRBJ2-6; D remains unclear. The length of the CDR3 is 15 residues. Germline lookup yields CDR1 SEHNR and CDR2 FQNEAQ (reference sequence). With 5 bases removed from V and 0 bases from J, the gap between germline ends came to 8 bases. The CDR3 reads CASSPPRSGANVLTF. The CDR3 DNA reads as TGTGCCAGCAGCCCCCCTCGCTCTGGGGCCAACGTCCTGACTTTC.

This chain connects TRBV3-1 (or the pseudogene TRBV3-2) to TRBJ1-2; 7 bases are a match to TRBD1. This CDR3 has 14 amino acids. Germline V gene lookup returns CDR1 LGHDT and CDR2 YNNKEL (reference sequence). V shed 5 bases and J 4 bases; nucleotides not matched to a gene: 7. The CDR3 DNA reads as TGTGCCAGCAGCGAAGGGGGCGGGAGCTATGGCTACACCTTC. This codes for CASSEGGGSYGYTF.

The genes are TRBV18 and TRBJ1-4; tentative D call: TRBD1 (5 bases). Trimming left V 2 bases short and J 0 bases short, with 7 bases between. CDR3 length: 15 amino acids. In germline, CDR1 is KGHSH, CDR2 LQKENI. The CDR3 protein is CASSPAGATNEKLFF. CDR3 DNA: TGTGCCAGCTCACCAGCGGGGGCAACTAATGAAAAACTGTTTTTT.